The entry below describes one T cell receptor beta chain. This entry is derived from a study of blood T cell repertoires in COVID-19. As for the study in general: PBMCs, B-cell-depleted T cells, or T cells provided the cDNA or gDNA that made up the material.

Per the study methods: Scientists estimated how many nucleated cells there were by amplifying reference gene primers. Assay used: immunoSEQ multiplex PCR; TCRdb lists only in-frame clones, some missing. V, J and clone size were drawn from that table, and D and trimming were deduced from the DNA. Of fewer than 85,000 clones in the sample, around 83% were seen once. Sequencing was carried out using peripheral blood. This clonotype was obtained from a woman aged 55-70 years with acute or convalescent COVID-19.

As DNA, the CDR3 is TGTGCCAGCAGTGAAGTCCCAGGGCCCTACGAGCAGTACTTC. It specifies CASSEVPGPYEQYF. The chain links TRBV6-1 to TRBJ2-7; a weak D match, TRBD1 (5 bases). This CDR3 is built from 14 residues. Deletions cut 1 base from V and 2 bases from J, with 9 bases between. Germline CDR1 and CDR2: MNHNS and SASEGT.